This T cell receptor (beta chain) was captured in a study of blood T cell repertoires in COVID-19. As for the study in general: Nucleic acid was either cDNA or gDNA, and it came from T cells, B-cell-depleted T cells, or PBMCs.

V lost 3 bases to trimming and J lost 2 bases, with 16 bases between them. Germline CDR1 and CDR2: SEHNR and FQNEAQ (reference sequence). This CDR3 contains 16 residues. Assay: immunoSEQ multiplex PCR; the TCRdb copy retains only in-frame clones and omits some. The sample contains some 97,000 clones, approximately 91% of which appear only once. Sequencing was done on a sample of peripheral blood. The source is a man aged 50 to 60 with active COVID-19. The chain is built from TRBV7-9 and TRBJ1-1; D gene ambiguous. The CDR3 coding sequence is TGTGCCAGCAGCTTTCGAGGCGGTGAGTTAAACACTGAAGCTTTCTTT. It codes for CASSFRGGELNTEAFF.